This T cell receptor (beta chain) was identified in a study of regulatory T cells in long-lasting Graves disease. The ends were cut back, 4 bases at V and 7 bases at J, with 20 bases in the middle. The CDR3 covers 15 residues. Germline assignment: CDR1 SGHRS and CDR2 YFSETQ. Study-level findings and limits: Those with persistent Graves' had less TCR diversity than newly diagnosed patients. In persistent patients, shared public clonotypes (2,741) outnumbered those in new patients (approximately 880).

Sample time point: persistent/refractory GD, antithyroid drugs over 5 years with positive TRAb. RNA isolated from PBMCs was used to make the TCR library. This clonotype was seen only a few times. Its antigen is currently unknown. Arm-PCR of CDR3 regions and iRepertoire HTBI primers were the basis on which TCR beta libraries were built. MiXCR, applied by TCRdb to the multiplex PCR reads, yields one record per CDR3 protein. The data hold around 460,000 distinct CDR3 sequences, with 20% to 25% observed a single time. This chain connects TRBV5-1 to TRBJ1-2; D gene ambiguous. The sequencing used peripheral blood mononuclear cells (PBMCs), collected when the disease was refractory, from a patient treated with antithyroid drugs. The receptor was isolated from a female donor with Graves disease. The CDR3 region has the DNA TGCGCCAGCAGCCCGACGAACCCTACCCATGGTGGCTACACCTTC. Residues: CASSPTNPTHGGYTF.